The clone carrying this T cell receptor (beta chain) was observed many times. CDR3 length: 16 amino acids. The ends lost 8 bases at V and 6 bases at J; junction bases unmatched: 14. The germline CDR1 and CDR2 sequences are MNHEY and SVGEGT. This entry is derived from a study of T cells in Graves' hyperthyroidism and ophthalmopathy. TCR beta CDR3 sequences were amplified from RNA transcripts. The TCR CDR3 was amplified in a first-round RT-PCR using the HTBI primer set. Each CDR3 protein gets one entry after TCRdb re-called the multiplex PCR reads with MiXCR. The profile covers over 400,000 distinct CDR3 sequences, with about 20% appearing a single time and 49% taken by the ten largest.

This clonotype originated in a woman aged 70-85 years with Graves' ophthalmopathy. Material: blood. This sequence joins TRBV6-2 or TRBV6-3 and TRBJ2-2; 8 bases agree with TRBD2. CDR3 in amino acids: CASYYPGLGGSGELFF. The CDR3 DNA reads as TGTGCCAGCTACTACCCGGGACTAGGAGGGTCCGGGGAGCTGTTTTTT.